The clone carrying this T cell receptor beta chain occurred once. Its antigen is undetermined. This entry is derived from a study of OX40 agonist ivuxolimab in advanced cancers. Findings and limits, study-wide: Among the lowest peripheral clonal expansion occurred in 0.1-3.0 mg/kg partial responders. There was clonal expansion of CD4+ and CD8+ blood T cells by week 6 at 0.1 to 3.0 mg/kg.

Sequencing was performed with immunoSEQ multiplex PCR; in TCRdb, only in-frame clones are kept and a portion is missing. The sample contains about 110,000 clones, approximately 90% of which appear only once. The CDR3 loop spans 17 amino acids. Per germline, CDR1 SGHTA and CDR2 FQGNSA. Trimming cost V 1 base and J 0 bases; bases outside gene matches: 6. The chain uses TRBV7-2 and TRBJ2-5; 9 bases are a match to TRBD2. This TCR was sampled from an adult with an advanced solid tumor such as melanoma, head and neck, liver or kidney cancer. The sequencing here drew on CD4+ or CD8+ T cells sorted from blood, taken in a trial of the OX40 agonist ivuxolimab. The CDR3 nucleotides are TGTGCCAGCAGCTTAGAGCCCAGCGGGGGGAACCAAGAGACCCAGTACTTC. Its translation is CASSLEPSGGNQETQYF.